A selection of T cell receptor beta chains follows, all from one sample in a study of T cell changes during pregnancy in multiple sclerosis. Measured with immunoSEQ multiplex PCR; TCRdb has only the in-frame clones, and not every one. The sample shows 15,000 to 20,000 clones, around 87% of them seen only once. The sequencing used CD8+ T cells from peripheral blood mononuclear cells, collected in the third trimester of pregnancy. Receptors were obtained from a female donor in good health, enrolled as a control in a pregnancy study. The CDR3 runs from the conserved cysteine through the conserved F or W. D genes are given only for firm matches. Size is stated for part of the rows, as once, few or many counts, or as a class when the clone is expanded.

clone_size j_call d_call v_call cdr3_aa cdr3_nt
- TRBJ2-4 TRBD2 TRBV29-1 CSVREEGIQYF TGCAGCGTCCGGGAGGAGGGCATTCAGTACTTC
once TRBJ1-4 TRBD1 TRBV6-5 CASSYSGGGNEKLFF TGTGCCAGCAGTTACTCCGGAGGGGGCAACGAAAAACTGTTTTTT
- TRBJ2-7 - TRBV13 CASSQGGEPYEQYF TGTGCCAGCAGCCAGGGGGGAGAGCCCTACGAGCAGTACTTC
- TRBJ1-5 - TRBV4-1 CASSQGGLWSNQPQHF TGCGCCAGCAGCCAAGGGGGGCTTTGGAGCAATCAGCCCCAGCATTTT
- TRBJ2-2 - TRBV11-2 CASSLVITNTGELFF TGTGCCAGCAGCTTAGTCATAACAAACACCGGGGAGCTGTTTTTT
- TRBJ1-5 TRBD1 TRBV4-1 CASSQEDRRNQPQHF TGCGCCAGCAGCCAAGAGGACAGGAGAAATCAGCCCCAGCATTTT
few TRBJ1-1 - TRBV6-6 CATFGGTEAFF TGTGCCACCTTCGGGGGCACTGAAGCTTTCTTT
- TRBJ2-3 TRBD2 TRBV7-9 CASSLASGRVDTQYF TGTGCCAGCAGCTTAGCCAGCGGGAGGGTAGATACGCAGTATTTT
- TRBJ2-3 TRBD2 TRBV6-1 CASSVQPGLAGADTQYF TGTGCCAGCAGTGTTCAACCCGGACTAGCTGGGGCAGATACGCAGTATTTT
- TRBJ2-7 TRBD1 TRBV29-1 CSVGGGDRGISGEQYF TGCAGCGTTGGAGGGGGCGACAGGGGAATCTCGGGCGAGCAGTACTTC
few TRBJ1-2 - TRBV21-1 CASIRDRGITNYGYTF TGTGCCAGCATCCGGGACAGGGGTATCACTAACTATGGCTACACCTTC
- TRBJ1-1 - TRBV18 CASSPPDSGVRTEAFF TGTGCCAGCTCACCACCGGATTCGGGAGTGAGGACTGAAGCTTTCTTT
- TRBJ2-1 - TRBV6-1 CASREDANNEQFF TGTGCCAGCAGGGAAGACGCTAACAATGAGCAGTTCTTC
- TRBJ2-7 - TRBV27 CASSLGGTTYEQYF TGTGCCAGCAGTTTAGGAGGGACCACCTACGAGCAGTACTTC
- TRBJ2-7 TRBD2 TRBV28 CASTGRDGRKGEQYF TGTGCCAGCACTGGGAGGGACGGGAGAAAGGGCGAGCAGTACTTC
- TRBJ2-2 TRBD2 TRBV6-4 CASSVSGDTGELFF TGTGCCAGCAGTGTTAGCGGGGACACCGGGGAGCTGTTTTTT
- TRBJ2-1 TRBD1 TRBV27 CASTVPPQTGTNEQFF TGTGCCAGCACCGTCCCACCCCAGACAGGGACCAATGAGCAGTTCTTC
- TRBJ2-1 - TRBV11-2 CASSLLVVPDEQFF TGTGCCAGCAGCTTATTGGTAGTTCCGGATGAGCAGTTCTTC
- TRBJ1-1 - TRBV27 CASSLSVQGFNTEAFF TGTGCCAGCAGTTTATCCGTCCAGGGATTCAACACTGAAGCTTTCTTT
- TRBJ2-1 TRBD2 TRBV5-1 CASSLFSGGAVYNEQFF TGCGCCAGCAGCTTGTTTAGCGGGGGGGCGGTTTACAATGAGCAGTTCTTC
- TRBJ1-1 TRBD1 TRBV27 CASSWTGGLNTEAFF TGTGCCAGCAGTTGGACAGGGGGCTTGAACACTGAAGCTTTCTTT
- TRBJ2-5 TRBD2 TRBV2 CASKDSGVETQYF TGTGCCAGCAAAGATAGCGGGGTGGAGACCCAGTACTTC
once TRBJ1-1 - TRBV5-1 CASSYPGLNTEAFF TGCGCCAGCAGCTACCCAGGGTTGAACACTGAAGCTTTCTTT
- TRBJ2-5 - TRBV6-6 CASSYTGEQETQYF TGTGCCAGCAGTTACACCGGTGAACAAGAGACCCAGTACTTC
once TRBJ1-2 - TRBV19 CASSIRAGNVRYGYTF TGTGCCAGTAGTATCCGTGCAGGGAACGTTCGGTATGGCTACACCTTC
- TRBJ1-5 - TRBV6-1 CASITGNQPQHF TGTGCCAGCATTACAGGGAATCAGCCCCAGCATTTT
- TRBJ2-1 TRBD1 TRBV7-2 CASSVPGQGAREQFF TGTGCCAGCAGCGTGCCGGGACAGGGGGCTCGTGAGCAGTTCTTC
once TRBJ1-2 - TRBV7-4 CASIRRGPIGGYTF TGTGCCAGCATCCGAAGGGGCCCCATAGGTGGCTACACCTTC
- TRBJ1-1 - TRBV27 CASSAPGPEAFF TGTGCCAGCAGTGCCCCTGGGCCTGAAGCTTTCTTT
- TRBJ1-2 TRBD1 TRBV19 CASRKKDREIYGYTF TGTGCCAGTAGAAAAAAGGACAGGGAGATTTATGGCTACACCTTC
- TRBJ2-5 TRBD1 TRBV19 CASGGQEGETQYF TGTGCCAGTGGGGGACAGGAGGGGGAGACCCAGTACTTC
- TRBJ1-6 TRBD1 TRBV27 CASRTGPSSYNSPLHF TGTGCCAGCAGGACAGGGCCGAGCTCCTATAATTCACCCCTCCACTTT
- TRBJ1-2 - TRBV27 CASSLSHLYGYTF TGTGCCAGCAGTTTATCCCACTTATATGGCTACACCTTC
- TRBJ2-1 TRBD2 TRBV14 CASSQEPGRGDNEQFF TGTGCCAGCAGCCAAGAACCGGGACGGGGGGACAATGAGCAGTTCTTC
- TRBJ1-5 TRBD1 TRBV27 CASSRQGLHQPQHF TGTGCCAGCAGCAGACAGGGCCTACATCAGCCCCAGCATTTT
- TRBJ1-2 TRBD1 TRBV7-9 CASSPRQGRDYGYTF TGTGCCAGCAGCCCCCGACAGGGTCGCGACTATGGCTACACCTTC
- TRBJ2-1 TRBD2 TRBV5-4 CASSLAGGAGGLNEQFF TGTGCCAGCAGCTTGGCGGGGGGAGCGGGGGGCCTGAATGAGCAGTTCTTC
- TRBJ1-5 - TRBV27 CASSLLSRGGNQPQHF TGTGCCAGCAGTTTACTGTCCAGGGGTGGTAATCAGCCCCAGCATTTT
- TRBJ2-7 - TRBV5-1 CASSLSGGSRGYEQYF TGCGCCAGCAGCTTGAGCGGAGGCTCCCGAGGCTACGAGCAGTACTTC
- TRBJ1-1 - TRBV27 CASSPGDTEAFF TGTGCCAGCAGTCCAGGGGACACTGAAGCTTTCTTT
medium-sized TRBJ2-7 - TRBV19 CASSQSGGDNYEQYF TGTGCCAGTAGTCAGTCGGGGGGCGATAACTACGAGCAGTACTTC
- TRBJ1-1 - TRBV11-2 CASSSKAGAEAFF TGTGCCAGCAGCTCAAAGGCAGGCGCTGAAGCTTTCTTT
- TRBJ2-1 - TRBV6-4 CASSDGGKDEQFF TGTGCCAGCAGTGACGGCGGGAAGGATGAGCAGTTCTTC
- TRBJ2-1 - TRBV6-1 CASNLAEYNEQFF TGTGCCAGCAATCTTGCGGAGTACAATGAGCAGTTCTTC
- TRBJ1-4 TRBD1 TRBV10-2 CAVRGSGTGLGKLFF TGCGCCGTCCGGGGGTCGGGGACAGGGTTGGGAAAACTGTTTTTT
- TRBJ2-7 TRBD2 TRBV15 CATSREAGAYEQYF TGTGCCACCAGCAGAGAAGCGGGAGCCTACGAGCAGTACTTC
- TRBJ1-1 - TRBV6-5 CASRKPGNTEAFF TGTGCCAGCAGAAAGCCCGGTAACACTGAAGCTTTCTTT
- TRBJ2-3 - TRBV15 CATSSSRQDADTQYF TGTGCCACCAGCAGTAGTCGTCAGGATGCAGATACGCAGTATTTT
- TRBJ1-2 TRBD1 TRBV5-4 CASSLAGQGNYGYTF TGTGCCAGCAGCTTGGCGGGACAGGGCAACTATGGCTACACCTTC
- TRBJ2-7 - TRBV27 CASSLGHTYEQYF TGTGCCAGCAGTTTAGGGCATACCTACGAGCAGTACTTC
- TRBJ1-6 - TRBV7-2 CASSLGWTENSPLHF TGTGCCAGCAGCCTTGGCTGGACAGAAAATTCACCCCTCCACTTT
- TRBJ1-1 - TRBV5-5 CASSPRGNTEAFF TGTGCCAGCAGCCCCAGGGGGAACACTGAAGCTTTCTTT
- TRBJ2-2 - TRBV30 CAWSHLEQANTGELFF TGTGCCTGGAGTCATTTGGAACAGGCGAACACCGGGGAGCTGTTTTTT
few TRBJ2-7 - TRBV19 CASSMGDKFEQYF TGTGCCAGTAGTATGGGGGACAAGTTCGAGCAGTACTTC
- TRBJ2-3 TRBD1 TRBV6-4 CASRGQGHTDTQYF TGTGCCAGCAGGGGACAGGGACACACAGATACGCAGTATTTT
- TRBJ2-2 TRBD2 TRBV5-6 CASSIGTSFSGELFF TGTGCCAGCAGCATCGGGACTAGTTTTTCCGGGGAGCTGTTTTTT
- TRBJ1-6 TRBD1 TRBV28 CASRVGTGLSPLHF TGTGCCAGCAGGGTCGGGACAGGGCTTTCACCCCTCCACTTT
- TRBJ2-5 TRBD1 TRBV25-1 CASSGDRGQETQYF TGTGCCAGCAGTGGGGACAGGGGCCAAGAGACCCAGTACTTC
- TRBJ1-5 - TRBV27 CASSFPMSNQPQHF TGTGCCAGCAGTTTTCCTATGAGCAATCAGCCCCAGCATTTT